This T cell receptor beta chain was sequenced in a study of cytomegalovirus exposure and HLA in healthy donors. V was clipped by 4 bases and J by 1 base, with 7 bases between them. Germline V gives CDR1 MNHNS, CDR2 SASEGT. The CDR3 length is 13 residues. The study, taken as a whole, reports: Several top significant clusters appeared, in a later analysis, to be linked to common viral pathogens.

This clone was seen only a few times. The antigen remains unidentified. 13 Jbeta primers and 60 Vbeta primers were used for the PCR. The method was immunoSEQ multiplex PCR; TCRdb's version includes in-frame clones alone and lacks a portion of them. Of 310,000 or so clones listed, around 90% are singletons. The source of this sequence is a woman younger than 30 in good health and CMV-seronegative. The chain carries TRBV6-1 and TRBJ1-1; D is uncertain. The sample consisted of PBMCs. CDR3 loop: CASSAVPNTEAFF. DNA for the CDR3: TGTGCCAGCAGTGCGGTGCCGAACACTGAAGCTTTCTTT.